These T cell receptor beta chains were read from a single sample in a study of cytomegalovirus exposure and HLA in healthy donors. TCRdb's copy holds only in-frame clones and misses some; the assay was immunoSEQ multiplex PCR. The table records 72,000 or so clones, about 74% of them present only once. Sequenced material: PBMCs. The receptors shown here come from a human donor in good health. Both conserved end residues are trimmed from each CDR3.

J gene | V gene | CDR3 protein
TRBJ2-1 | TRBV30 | AWRGRENNEQF
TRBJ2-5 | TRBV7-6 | ASSLGGTKETQY
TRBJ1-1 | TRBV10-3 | AISEQGMGTEAF
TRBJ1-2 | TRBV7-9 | ASSLSGQPPDT
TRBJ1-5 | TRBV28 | ASSSDSSNQPQH
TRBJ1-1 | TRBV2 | ASRSGANTEAF
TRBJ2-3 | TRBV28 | AIKEGTGWGTDTQY
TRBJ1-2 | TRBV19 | ASSNPTGSLDGYT
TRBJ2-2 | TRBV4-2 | ASSQVRGAGGGNTGELF
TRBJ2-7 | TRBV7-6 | ASSLEKGLEAEQY
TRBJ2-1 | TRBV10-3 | AISDRASGNEQF
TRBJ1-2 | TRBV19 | ASSRTGADGYT
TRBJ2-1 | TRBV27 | ASSLGLAGFNEQF
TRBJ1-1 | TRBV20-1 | SAPRVTEAF
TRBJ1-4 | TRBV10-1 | ASSPNGDGPSEKLF
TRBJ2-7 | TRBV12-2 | ASRRGTGGCLRYEQY
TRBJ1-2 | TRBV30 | AYDREYYGYT
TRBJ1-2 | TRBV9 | ASSSQGTGNNYGYT
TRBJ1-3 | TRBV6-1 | ASSGRQGPGNTIY
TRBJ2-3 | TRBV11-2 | ASSPLRGRTSTDTQY
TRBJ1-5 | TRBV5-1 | ASSWRKPQH
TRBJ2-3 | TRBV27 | ASTGGVHTQY
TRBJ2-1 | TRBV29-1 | SVPRSGHNEQF
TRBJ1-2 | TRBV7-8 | ASSLQGAGGYT
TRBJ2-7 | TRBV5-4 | ASSFTDGGEQY
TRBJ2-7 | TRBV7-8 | ASSLSSSSYEQY
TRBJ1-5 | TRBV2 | ASRTDSNQPQH
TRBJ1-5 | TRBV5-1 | ASSLGQGQPQH
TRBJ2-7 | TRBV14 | ASSQVTRGNPYEQY
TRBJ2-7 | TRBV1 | TSSQGLAGGGEQY
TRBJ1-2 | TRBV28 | ASSPRGFLSYGYT
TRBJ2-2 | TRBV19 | ASQDRGDITGELF
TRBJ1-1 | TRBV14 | ASRTPRFGDTEAF
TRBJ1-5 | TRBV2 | ASKPLRDQPQH
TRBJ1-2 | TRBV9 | ASSVEGARYT
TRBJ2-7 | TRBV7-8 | ASSSLDEQY
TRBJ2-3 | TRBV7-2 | ASSKPSTDTQY
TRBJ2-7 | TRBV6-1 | ASSVELEATYEQY
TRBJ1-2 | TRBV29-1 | SVEYSGGYT
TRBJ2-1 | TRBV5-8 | ASSPGTSGFYNEQF
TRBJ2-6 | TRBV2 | ASRDNLSGANVLT
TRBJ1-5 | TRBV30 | AWSPGSGQPQH
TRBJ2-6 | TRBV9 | ASSVTGTSSGANVLT
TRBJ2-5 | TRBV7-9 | ASSRSSGETQY
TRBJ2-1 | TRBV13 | ASSLGGGIDNEQF
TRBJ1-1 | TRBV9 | ASSVAPGQMNTEAF
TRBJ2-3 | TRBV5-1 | ASSFGQVTDTQY
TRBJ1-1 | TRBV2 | ASRERTGGTEAF